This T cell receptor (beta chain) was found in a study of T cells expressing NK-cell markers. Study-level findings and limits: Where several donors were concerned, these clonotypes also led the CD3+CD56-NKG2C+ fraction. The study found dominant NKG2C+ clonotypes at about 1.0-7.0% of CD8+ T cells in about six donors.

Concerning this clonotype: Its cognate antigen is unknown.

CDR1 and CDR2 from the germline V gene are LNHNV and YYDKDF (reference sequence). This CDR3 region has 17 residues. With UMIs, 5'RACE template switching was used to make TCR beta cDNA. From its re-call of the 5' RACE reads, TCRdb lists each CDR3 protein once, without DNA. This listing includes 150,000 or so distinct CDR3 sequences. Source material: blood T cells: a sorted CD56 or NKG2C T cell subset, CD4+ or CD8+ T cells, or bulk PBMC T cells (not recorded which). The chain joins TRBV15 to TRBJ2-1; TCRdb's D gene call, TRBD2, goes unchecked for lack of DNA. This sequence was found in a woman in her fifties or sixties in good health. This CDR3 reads CATSRDRRTSGRGEQFF.